These T cell receptor beta chains were read from a single sample in a study of CD8+ T cells in alopecia areata. Sequencing was performed with immunoSEQ multiplex PCR; in TCRdb, only in-frame clones are kept and a portion is missing. The repertoire holds 150,000 or so clones, with approximately 90% as singletons. The material was CD8+ T cells sorted from blood, obtained at week 4, from a patient treated with tofacitinib. The receptors come from a human donor with alopecia areata. CDR3s include the opening cysteine and the closing phenylalanine or tryptophan. D genes are given only for firm matches. Clone size is not always given. Where it is, it says once, few, many or a class for expanded clones.

D	size	J	V	length	DNA	CDR3
.	.	TRBJ2-7	TRBV9	13	TGTGCCAGCAGCCCCGGGGGGCTCTACGAGCAGTACTTC	CASSPGGLYEQYF
.	once	TRBJ2-7	TRBV5-5	15	TGTGCCAGCAGCTTGGGGGCAGGGGCCAACTACGAGCAGTACTTC	CASSLGAGANYEQYF
TRBD1	.	TRBJ2-7	TRBV7-2	14	TGTGCCAGCAGCTTAGCGGGACAGTGGGACGAGCAGTACTTC	CASSLAGQWDEQYF
.	.	TRBJ2-7	TRBV7-2	15	TGTGCCAGCAGCTTAGTTTTCGGGACCAACTACGAGCAGTACTTC	CASSLVFGTNYEQYF
.	.	TRBJ2-3	TRBV4-1	13	TGCGCCAGCAGCCAAGAGGGAATGGATACGCAGTATTTT	CASSQEGMDTQYF
TRBD2	.	TRBJ2-7	TRBV10-3	16	TGTGCCACCCAAGGGACTAGCGGGCGGATGTTGGGCGAGCAGTACTTC	CATQGTSGRMLGEQYF
.	.	TRBJ1-3	TRBV7-8	15	TGTGCCAGCAGCTTCTACAGGAGCTCTGGAAACACCATATATTTT	CASSFYRSSGNTIYF
.	.	TRBJ2-7	TRBV13	13	TGTGCCAGCAGCTTAGGACAGCCGGCCGAGCAGTACTTC	CASSLGQPAEQYF
.	.	TRBJ2-7	TRBV11-3	14	TGTGCCAGCAGCTTAGGAAGAAACTCCTACGAGCAGTACTTC	CASSLGRNSYEQYF
.	.	TRBJ2-7	TRBV5-6	13	TGTGCCAGCAGCGCTCCAACAGAATACGAGCAGTACTTC	CASSAPTEYEQYF
.	.	TRBJ2-1	TRBV6-1	15	TGTGCCAGCAGTACATACGACATAAGGGGAGATGAGCAGTTCTTC	CASSTYDIRGDEQFF
TRBD1	.	TRBJ2-7	TRBV2	13	TGTGCCAGCAGGACAGGACAGGTATACGAGCAGTACTTC	CASRTGQVYEQYF
.	.	TRBJ2-3	TRBV7-6	14	TGTGCCAGCAGCTTAAAGGGGGAAGCAGATACGCAGTATTTT	CASSLKGEADTQYF
.	.	TRBJ2-3	TRBV29-1	16	TGCAGCGTTGACTACTTCGTGGGTAGTGAGGCAGATACGCAGTATTTT	CSVDYFVGSEADTQYF
TRBD1	.	TRBJ2-1	TRBV5-1	14	TGCGCCAGCAGCTTGAATCAGGGGGCCAATGAGCAGTTCTTC	CASSLNQGANEQFF
.	.	TRBJ2-7	TRBV13	14	TGTGCCAGCAGCTTATATACAGCGGCCTACGAGCAGTACTTC	CASSLYTAAYEQYF
.	.	TRBJ1-1	TRBV2	15	TGTGCCAGTAGACAGGAAAGCCAGGCAAGGACTGAAGCTTTCTTT	CASRQESQARTEAFF
.	.	TRBJ2-1	TRBV7-7	12	TGTGCTAGCATCCGGCGGGTCAATGAGCAGTTCTTC	CASIRRVNEQFF
.	.	TRBJ2-7	TRBV6-6	15	TGTGCCAGCAGTTACAACAACAGGGAATCCTACGAGCAGTACTTC	CASSYNNRESYEQYF
TRBD1	once	TRBJ2-7	TRBV29-1	16	TGCAGCGTTGAAGATCCATCCGACAGGGGGACGTACGAGCAGTACTTC	CSVEDPSDRGTYEQYF
.	.	TRBJ1-6	TRBV23-1	20	TGCGCCAGCAGTCACTCGACCTCCGGAAAGTTATCAGCTAATAATTCACCCCTCCACTTT	CASSHSTSGKLSANNSPLHF
TRBD2	.	TRBJ2-7	TRBV6-6	13	TGTGCCAGCAGTCGTTCTATTAGGGAGGGGCAGTACTTC	CASSRSIREGQYF
TRBD1	once	TRBJ1-2	TRBV5-1	14	TGCGCCAGCAGCTTGAGAGGGGGCAACTATGGCTACACCTTC	CASSLRGGNYGYTF
TRBD1	.	TRBJ2-2	TRBV6-6	16	TGTGCCAGCAGTTACTCCGCAGGGGGAGACACCGGGGAGCTGTTTTTT	CASSYSAGGDTGELFF
.	.	TRBJ2-3	TRBV9	15	TGTGCCAGCAGCCTGGGTGGGGTTCCCACAGATACGCAGTATTTT	CASSLGGVPTDTQYF
TRBD2	.	TRBJ2-1	TRBV27	18	TGTGCCAGCAGTTTAACCAGCGGGGGGGCGGGATCCTACAATGAGCAGTTCTTC	CASSLTSGGAGSYNEQFF
TRBD1	.	TRBJ2-1	TRBV12-5	17	TGTGCTAGTGGTTTGGAGGCCTTGACAGGGGGCTACAATGAGCAGTTCTTC	CASGLEALTGGYNEQFF
.	.	TRBJ1-1	TRBV11-2	15	TGTGCCAGCAGCTTAGAGCCGGGAGGGAACACTGAAGCTTTCTTT	CASSLEPGGNTEAFF
.	.	TRBJ2-2	TRBV4-1	13	TGCGCCAGCAGCCTGACGGGTCCTGGGGAGCTGTTTTTT	CASSLTGPGELFF